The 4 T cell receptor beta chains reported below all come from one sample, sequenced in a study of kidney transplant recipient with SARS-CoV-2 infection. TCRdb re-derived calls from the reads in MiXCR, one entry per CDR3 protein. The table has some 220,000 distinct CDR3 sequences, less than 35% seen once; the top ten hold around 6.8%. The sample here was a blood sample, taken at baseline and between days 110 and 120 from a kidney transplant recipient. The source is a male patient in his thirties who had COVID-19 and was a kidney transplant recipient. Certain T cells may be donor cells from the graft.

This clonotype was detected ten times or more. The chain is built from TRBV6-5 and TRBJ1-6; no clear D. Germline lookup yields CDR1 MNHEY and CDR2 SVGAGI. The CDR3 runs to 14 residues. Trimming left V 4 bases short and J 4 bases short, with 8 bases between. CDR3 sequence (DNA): TGTGCCAGCAGTTCCAGGCGATATAATTCACCCCTCCACTTT. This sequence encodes CASSSRRYNSPLHF.

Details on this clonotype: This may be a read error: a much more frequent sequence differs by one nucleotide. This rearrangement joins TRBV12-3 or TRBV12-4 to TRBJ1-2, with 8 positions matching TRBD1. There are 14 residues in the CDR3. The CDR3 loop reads CSSSLNGQGFGYTF. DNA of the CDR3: TGTTCCAGCAGTCTCAACGGACAGGGTTTTGGCTACACCTTC.

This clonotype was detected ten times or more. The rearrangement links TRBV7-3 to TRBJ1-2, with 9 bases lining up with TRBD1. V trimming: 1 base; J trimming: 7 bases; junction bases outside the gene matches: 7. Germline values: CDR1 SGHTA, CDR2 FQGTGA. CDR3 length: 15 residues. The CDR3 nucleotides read TGTGCCAGCAGCTTAAAAGGGGGACAGGGCCGTGGCTACACCTTC. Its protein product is CASSLKGGQGRGYTF. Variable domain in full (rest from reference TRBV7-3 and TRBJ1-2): GAGVSQTPSNKVTEKGKYVELRCDPISGHTALYWYRQSLGQGPEFLIYFQGTGAADDSGLPNDRFFAVRPEGSVSTLKIQRTERGDSAVYLCASSLKGGQGRGYTFGSGTRLTVV.

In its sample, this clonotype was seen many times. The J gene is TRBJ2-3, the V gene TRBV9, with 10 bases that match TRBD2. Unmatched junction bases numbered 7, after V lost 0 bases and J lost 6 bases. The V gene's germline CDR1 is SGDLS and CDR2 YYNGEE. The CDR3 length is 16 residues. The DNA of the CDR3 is TGTGCCAGCAGCGTAGGACTAGCGGGCCTCCGCGATACGCAGTATTTT. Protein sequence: CASSVGLAGLRDTQYF.